One and the same sample provided the 29 T cell receptor beta chains below, sequenced in a study of regulatory T cells in long-lasting Graves disease. Specified time point: newly diagnosed GD, antithyroid drugs for less than 3 months. RNA extracted from PBMCs served as the sequencing template. Arm-PCR with iRepertoire HTBI primers amplified the CDR3 regions for these TCR beta libraries. TCRdb used MiXCR to reprocess the multiplex PCR reads, holding one entry per CDR3 protein. The top ten clones hold roughly 20% of a sample with around 420,000 distinct CDR3 sequences, 15% to 19% of them seen once. The starting material was peripheral blood mononuclear cells (PBMCs), obtained at new diagnosis, from a patient treated with antithyroid drugs. The origin of the receptors is a female donor with Graves disease.

As for this clonotype: Since a far larger clone is one base different, this is likely a read error. The rearrangement links TRBV11-2 to TRBJ2-1; a weak D match, TRBD1 (6 bases). Matching the DNA end better, TRBJ2-5 makes the J call doubtful. The germline CDR1 and CDR2 sequences are SGHAT and FQNNGV. CDR3 length: 14 amino acids. CDR3 in amino acids: CASGFDRNQETQYF. CDR3 nucleotides: TGTGCCAGCGGCTTCGACAGGAACCAAGAGACCCAGTACTTC.

This clonotype was recorded at least ten times. In nucleotides, the CDR3 is TGCAGTGCGTCGACTCATACCTCCTACGAGCAGTACTTC. It codes for CSASTHTSYEQYF. V gene TRBV20-1 combines with J gene TRBJ2-7; D not resolved. V was clipped by 6 bases and J by 0 bases, with 12 bases between them. From germline, CDR1 is DFQATT and CDR2 SNEGSKA (reference sequence). The CDR3 contains 13 residues.

Details on this clonotype: With a far larger clone one base away, a read error is the likely cause. V and J are TRBV11-2 and TRBJ2-3; 10 bases agree with TRBD1. Germline CDR1 SGHAT, CDR2 FQNNGV. The trim removed 0 bases at V and 4 bases at J, leaving 4 bases unmatched. The CDR3 consists of 16 residues. The CDR3 here is CASSLDGTGDADTQYF. The CDR3 nucleotides are TGTGCCAGCAGCTTAGATGGGACAGGGGATGCAGATACGCAGTATTTT.

The chain couples TRBV5-4 to TRBJ1-2; TRBD1 aligns across 7 bases. This CDR3 spans 12 amino acids. Trimming cost V 3 bases and J 8 bases; bases outside gene matches: 4. Germline V gene data show CDR1 as SGHNT and CDR2 as YYREEE (reference sequence). The CDR3 region has the DNA TGTGCCAGCAGCTCGACAGGGCGGGGCTACACCTTC. Translated, it gives CASSSTGRGYTF.

This clonotype showed up many times. The rearrangement links TRBV12-3 or TRBV12-4 to TRBJ1-2, with D perhaps matching TRBD1 (5 bases). This CDR3 contains 16 residues. V was pared by 5 bases and J by 2 bases, with 18 bases between. The CDR3 reads CASSQPLPGGNYGYTF. Here the CDR3 DNA reads TGTGCCAGCAGTCAACCTCTCCCGGGGGGAAACTATGGCTACACCTTC.

This clonotype was detected a few times. The rearrangement links TRBV5-4 to TRBJ2-3; TRBD1 matches at 7 bases. Germline V lookup: CDR1 SGHNT, CDR2 YYREEE (reference sequence). There are 14 residues in the CDR3. V shed 6 bases, J shed 0 bases, and the junction held 4 bases outside the gene matches. The CDR3 DNA sequence: TGTGCCAGCACCCGGGACAGCAGCACAGATACGCAGTATTTT. This encodes CASTRDSSTDTQYF.

As for this clonotype: A junction boundary mismatches the germline segment, possibly from a read error. V is TRBV24-1 and J is TRBJ2-1; 9 positions agree with TRBD2. The germline V gene encodes CDR1 KGHDR and CDR2 SFDVKD. The CDR3 runs 16 residues. The CDR3, as DNA: TGTGCCACCAGTGATACAATAGCGGGGGCAAACAATGAGCAGTCCTTC. This translates into CATSDTIAGANNEQSF.

This clonotype was seen more than once but under ten times. The chain is built from TRBV2 and TRBJ2-3, with D perhaps matching TRBD1 (7 bases). This CDR3 is 16 amino acids long. Looked up from germline, CDR1 is SNHLY and CDR2 is FYNNEI. Deletions cut 0 bases from V and 0 bases from J, with 10 bases between. CDR3 bases: TGTGCCAGCAGTGAAGCGGGGGGACAGAGCACAGATACGCAGTATTTT. Protein sequence: CASSEAGGQSTDTQYF.

The rearrangement joins TRBV4-1 to TRBJ2-7; TRBD2 matches 10 bases. CDR1 and CDR2 (germline): MGHRA, YSYEKL. CDR3 size: 16 residues. V lost 0 bases and J lost 6; bases outside the gene matches: 8. Here the CDR3 DNA reads TGCGCCAGCAGCCAAGATAGAGCGGGAGGGCCCCGCGAGCAGTACTTC. Its protein product is CASSQDRAGGPREQYF.

This clonotype was counted at least ten times. The chain has TRBV11-2 and TRBJ2-5; 7 bases map to TRBD2. CDR1 SGHAT and CDR2 FQNNGV come from the germline V gene. V shed 5 bases and J 0 bases; nucleotides not matched to a gene: 3. The CDR3 contains 14 residues. The CDR3 bases are TGTGCCAGCAGCCGGGGAGGGAACCAAGAGACCCAGTACTTC. This translates into CASSRGGNQETQYF. The full variable domain, with the rest looked up from reference TRBV11-2 and TRBJ2-5, is EAGVAQSPRYKIIEKRQSVAFWCNPISGHATLYWYQQILGQGPKLLIQFQNNGVVDDSQLPKDRFSAERLKGVDSTLKIQPAKLEDSAVYLCASSRGGNQETQYFGPGTRLLVL.

This clonotype was recorded at least ten times. The chain couples TRBV3-1 to TRBJ2-3; TRBD1 matches 7 bases. CDR1 is LGHDT, CDR2 YNNKEL, per germline (reference sequence). V lost 4 bases and J lost 7; bases outside the gene matches: 17. The CDR3 totals 17 residues. The CDR3 reads CASSPNWGPGQKNTQYF. DNA for the CDR3: TGTGCCAGCAGCCCCAACTGGGGGCCGGGACAGAAGAATACGCAGTATTTT.

This clonotype occurred many times. The chain links TRBV12-3 or TRBV12-4 to TRBJ2-1; TRBD1 is a possible D gene (5 bases). Trimming cost V 3 bases and J 8 bases, with 8 bases left between them. This CDR3 has 12 residues. In DNA, the CDR3 is TGTGCCAGCAGTTTCCAGGGCGATGAGCAGTTCTTC. It encodes CASSFQGDEQFF.

This clonotype was detected many times. This chain connects TRBV4-1 to TRBJ1-1; TRBD1 might be the D (6 bases). The length of the CDR3 is 17 residues. The germline gives CDR1 MGHRA, CDR2 YSYEKL. Trimming removed 1 base from V and 7 bases from J, with 22 bases in between. The CDR3 nucleotides read TGCGCCAGCAGCCAAGTTGGGTTAGGGGGGCAGAACGGTGAAGCTTTCTTT. This translates into CASSQVGLGGQNGEAFF.

A word on this clonotype: A read error likely explains this, since a far larger clone differs by one base. In DNA form, the CDR3 reads TGTGCCAGCAGCTTAGTCCCAGAGACCCAGTACTTC. It yields the protein CASSLVPETQYF. The chain joins TRBV7-8 to TRBJ2-5; D not resolved. There are 12 residues in the CDR3. With 1 base removed from V and 4 bases from J, the gap between germline ends came to 4 bases. Germline V lookup: CDR1 SGHVS, CDR2 FQNEAQ.

The chain joins TRBV19 to TRBJ1-1; D gene uncertain. The germline gives CDR1 LNHDA, CDR2 SQIVND (reference sequence). The V and J ends lost 6 bases and 4 bases respectively, with 9 bases between them. This CDR3 contains 12 residues. CDR3: CASSRLATEAFF. CDR3 DNA sequence: TGTGCCAGTAGCAGACTTGCCACTGAAGCTTTCTTT.

In its sample, this clonotype was seen many times. The genes are TRBV9 and TRBJ2-1; no clear D gene. The CDR3 is 15 residues long. Deletions cut 2 bases from V and 10 bases from J, with 19 bases between. Germline V gene lookup returns CDR1 SGDLS and CDR2 YYNGEE. In DNA form, the CDR3 reads TGTGCCAGCAGCGTCGGGCCCGGGCGAGAGAGGGAGCAGTTCTTC. This translates into CASSVGPGREREQFF.

This clonotype occurred a few times. The chain couples TRBV6-1 to TRBJ2-5, with 11 nucleotides matching TRBD1. The junction had 15 bases not matched to a gene; V was cut back by 8 bases and J by 1 base. Germline values: CDR1 MNHNS, CDR2 SASEGT. CDR3 length: 18 amino acids. CDR3 in amino acids: CASSGAGQGARGQETQYF. The CDR3 coding sequence is TGTGCCAGCTCCGGGGCTGGACAGGGGGCGCGGGGCCAAGAGACCCAGTACTTC.

This clonotype was seen at least ten times. This chain links TRBV7-3 with TRBJ2-3; the match to TRBD1 covers 8 bases. The germline CDR1 and CDR2 sequences are SGHTA and FQGTGA. Unmatched junction bases numbered 8, after V lost 3 bases and J lost 3 bases. This CDR3 contains 16 residues. CDR3 sequence: CASSFGTGGSTDTQYF. Here the CDR3 DNA reads TGTGCCAGCAGCTTCGGGACAGGCGGAAGTACAGATACGCAGTATTTT. The complete variable domain, with remaining parts taken from reference TRBV7-3 and TRBJ2-3, reads GAGVSQTPSNKVTEKGKYVELRCDPISGHTALYWYRQSLGQGPEFLIYFQGTGAADDSGLPNDRFFAVRPEGSVSTLKIQRTERGDSAVYLCASSFGTGGSTDTQYFGPGTRLTVL.

This clonotype was detected a few times. This chain uses TRBV7-9 with TRBJ2-3; no clear D. V was clipped by 4 bases and J by 2 bases, with 10 bases between them. The CDR3 is 14 amino acids. Germline values: CDR1 SEHNR, CDR2 FQNEAQ (reference sequence). The CDR3 reads CASSSGPFTDTQYF. The CDR3 nucleotides are TGTGCCAGCAGCTCAGGACCCTTCACAGATACGCAGTATTTT.

This clonotype appeared a few times. J is TRBJ2-1 and V is TRBV5-4; the match to TRBD1 covers 7 bases. With V trimmed by 0 bases and J by 2 bases, 5 bases remained unmatched. CDR3 length: 16 residues. The germline V gene has CDR1 SGHNT and CDR2 YYREEE (reference sequence). CDR3 nucleotides: TGTGCCAGCAGCTTGGCGTTGACAGGGCCCTACAATGAGCAGTTCTTC. Residues: CASSLALTGPYNEQFF.

The chain is built from TRBV30 and TRBJ1-1, with D uncertain. The V end lost 3 bases, the J end lost 7 bases, and 12 bases lay between the germline ends. The CDR3 sequence is 12 residues long. Germline V gives CDR1 GTSNPN, CDR2 SVGIG (reference sequence). The CDR3 DNA follows: TGTGCCTGGAGAGGTAACGGGGTTGAAGCTTTCTTT. This encodes CAWRGNGVEAFF.

The gene calls are TRBV12-3 or TRBV12-4 and TRBJ2-6; D unresolved. V was shortened by 2 bases and J by 1 base, with 6 bases between the two germline ends. This CDR3 region has 15 residues. The CDR3 spells CASSLRQSGANVLTF. For the CDR3, the DNA is TGTGCCAGCAGTTTAAGGCAGTCTGGGGCCAACGTCCTGACTTTC.

At least ten counts were recorded for this clonotype. The chain uses TRBV10-3 and TRBJ1-2, with 7 bases matching TRBD1. The CDR3 spans 15 residues. Germline loops: CDR1 ENHRY, CDR2 SYGVKD. The V gene end was trimmed by 2 bases and the J gene end by 3 bases; junction bases not matched to a gene: 6. Here the CDR3 reads CAISEVTGTDYGYTF. In nucleotides, the CDR3 is TGTGCCATCAGTGAGGTGACCGGGACAGACTATGGCTACACCTTC.

This clonotype occurred many times. The J gene is TRBJ1-5, the V gene TRBV7-2; D is ambiguous. Germline V gene lookup returns CDR1 SGHTA and CDR2 FQGNSA. Trimming removed 10 bases from V and 4 bases from J, with 14 bases in between. This CDR3 has 13 residues. For the CDR3, the DNA is TGTGCCACACAACGAGATGCAAATCAGCCCCAGCATTTT. Translation: CATQRDANQPQHF.

Remarks on this clonotype: One end of the junction is discordant with germline, which a read error may explain. V is TRBV7-9 and J is TRBJ1-1; D may be TRBD1 (5 bases). This CDR3 is 15 amino acids long. The V gene's germline CDR1 is SEHNR and CDR2 FQNEAQ (reference sequence). This CDR3 is CASSLSTEMNTEAFF. The CDR3 DNA reads TGTGCTAGCAGCTTATCGACAGAAATGAACACTGAAGCTTTCTTT.

Remarks on this clonotype: This may come from a read error, since a much larger clone is one base off. The rearrangement links TRBV27 to TRBJ1-5; D call uncertain. Germline CDR1 MNHEY, CDR2 SMNVEV (reference sequence). This CDR3 is built from 14 residues. V lost 5 bases to trimming and J lost 1 base, with 9 bases between them. Here the CDR3 reads CASSLYMSNQPQHF. The CDR3 DNA is TGTGCCAGCAGTCTGTACATGAGCAATCAGCCCCAGCATTTT.

This clonotype was recorded a few times. V and J are TRBV19 and TRBJ1-2; the D is unclear. Trimming shortened V by 7 bases and J by 4 bases, and 13 bases separated the two germline ends. Germline loops: CDR1 LNHDA, CDR2 SQIVND (reference sequence). The CDR3 extends over 13 amino acids. As DNA, the CDR3 is TGTGCCAGTACCCGAACCGACCTCTATGGCTACACCTTC. It codes for CASTRTDLYGYTF.

This rearrangement joins TRBV29-1 to TRBJ2-1, with D uncertain. The CDR3 sequence is 11 residues long. Per germline, CDR1 SQVTM and CDR2 ANQGSEA. The V end lost 1 base, the J end lost 6 bases, and 4 bases lay between the germline ends. The CDR3 is CSVEAGNEQFF. The CDR3, as DNA: TGCAGCGTTGAAGCCGGCAATGAGCAGTTCTTC.

J is TRBJ2-1 and V is TRBV18, with 9 bases that match TRBD2. J was trimmed by 7 bases and V by 2 bases; bases with no gene match: 9. Germline V gene sequence: CDR1 KGHSH, CDR2 LQKENI. The CDR3 consists of 16 residues. CDR3 coding DNA: TGTGCCAGCTCACCAGGGTCGGGACTAGCAGGGAATGAGCAGTTCTTC. Residues: CASSPGSGLAGNEQFF.